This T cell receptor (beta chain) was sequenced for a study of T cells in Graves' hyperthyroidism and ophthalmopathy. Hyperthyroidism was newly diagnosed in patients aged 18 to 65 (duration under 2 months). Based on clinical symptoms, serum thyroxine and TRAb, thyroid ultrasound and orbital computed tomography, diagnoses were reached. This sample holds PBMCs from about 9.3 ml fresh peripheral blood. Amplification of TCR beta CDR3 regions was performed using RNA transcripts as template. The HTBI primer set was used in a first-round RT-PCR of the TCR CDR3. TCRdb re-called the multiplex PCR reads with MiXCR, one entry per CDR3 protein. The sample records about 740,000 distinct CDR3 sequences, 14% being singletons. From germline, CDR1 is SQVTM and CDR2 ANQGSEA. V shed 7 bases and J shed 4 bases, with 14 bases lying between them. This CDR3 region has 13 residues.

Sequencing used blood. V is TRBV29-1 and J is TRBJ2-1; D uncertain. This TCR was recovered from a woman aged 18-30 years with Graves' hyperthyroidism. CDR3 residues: CSASRVLYNEQFF. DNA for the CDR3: TGCAGCGCCTCTCGTGTGCTATACAATGAGCAGTTCTTC.